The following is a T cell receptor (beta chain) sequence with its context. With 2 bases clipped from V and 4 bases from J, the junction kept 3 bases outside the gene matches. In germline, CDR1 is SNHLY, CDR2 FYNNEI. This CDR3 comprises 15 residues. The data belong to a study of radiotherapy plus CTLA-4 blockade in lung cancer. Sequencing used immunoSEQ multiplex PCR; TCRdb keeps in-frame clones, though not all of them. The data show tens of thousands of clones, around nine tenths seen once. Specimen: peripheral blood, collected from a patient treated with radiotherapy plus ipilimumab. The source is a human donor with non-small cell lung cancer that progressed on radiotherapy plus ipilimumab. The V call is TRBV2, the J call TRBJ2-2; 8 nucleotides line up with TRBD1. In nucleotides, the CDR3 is TGTGCCAGCAGTGAAACAGGGGGTATCACCGGGGAGCTGTTTTTT. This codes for CASSETGGITGELFF.